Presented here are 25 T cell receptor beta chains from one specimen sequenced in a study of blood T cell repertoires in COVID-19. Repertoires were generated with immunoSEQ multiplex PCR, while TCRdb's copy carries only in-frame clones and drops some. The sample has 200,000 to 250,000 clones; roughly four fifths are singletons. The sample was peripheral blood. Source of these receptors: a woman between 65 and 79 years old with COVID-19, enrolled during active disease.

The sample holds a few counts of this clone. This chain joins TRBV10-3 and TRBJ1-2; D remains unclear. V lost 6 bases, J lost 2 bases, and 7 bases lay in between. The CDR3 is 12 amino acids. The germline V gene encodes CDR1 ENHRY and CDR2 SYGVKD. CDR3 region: CAISTENYGYTF. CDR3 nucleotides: TGTGCCATCAGCACAGAAAACTATGGCTACACCTTC.

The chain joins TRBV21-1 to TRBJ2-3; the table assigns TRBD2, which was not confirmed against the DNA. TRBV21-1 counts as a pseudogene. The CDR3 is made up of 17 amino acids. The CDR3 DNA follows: TGTGCCAGCAGCCCCCGGCGACTAGCGGGAGCGACAGATACGCAGTATTTT. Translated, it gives CASSPRRLAGATDTQYF.

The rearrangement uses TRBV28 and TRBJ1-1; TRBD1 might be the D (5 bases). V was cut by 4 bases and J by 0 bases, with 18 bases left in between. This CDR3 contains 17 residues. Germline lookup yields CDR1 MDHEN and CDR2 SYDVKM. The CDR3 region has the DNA TGTGCCAGCAGTTCCCCCGGGAGCACGGACATGAACACTGAAGCTTTCTTT. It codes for CASSSPGSTDMNTEAFF.

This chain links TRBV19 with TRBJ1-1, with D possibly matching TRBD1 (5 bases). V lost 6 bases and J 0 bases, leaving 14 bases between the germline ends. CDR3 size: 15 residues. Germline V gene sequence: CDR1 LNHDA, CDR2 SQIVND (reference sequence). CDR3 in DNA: TGTGCCAGTAGCCCCCGCGTGGGGCTGAACACTGAAGCTTTCTTT. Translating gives CASSPRVGLNTEAFF.

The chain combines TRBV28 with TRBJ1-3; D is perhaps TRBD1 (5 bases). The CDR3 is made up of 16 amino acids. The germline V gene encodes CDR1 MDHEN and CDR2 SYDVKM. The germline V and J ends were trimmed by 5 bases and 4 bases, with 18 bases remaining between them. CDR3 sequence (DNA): TGTGCCAGCAGTCCGGGGAGGGGATGGTCCGGAAACACCATATATTTT. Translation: CASSPGRGWSGNTIYF.

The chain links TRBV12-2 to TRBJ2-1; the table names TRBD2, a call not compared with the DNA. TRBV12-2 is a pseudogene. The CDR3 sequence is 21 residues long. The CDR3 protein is CASRPTHLATSGNAIGNEQFF. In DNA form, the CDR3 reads TGTGCAAGTCGCCCTACCCACCTCGCCACTAGCGGGAACGCCATTGGAAATGAGCAGTTCTTC.

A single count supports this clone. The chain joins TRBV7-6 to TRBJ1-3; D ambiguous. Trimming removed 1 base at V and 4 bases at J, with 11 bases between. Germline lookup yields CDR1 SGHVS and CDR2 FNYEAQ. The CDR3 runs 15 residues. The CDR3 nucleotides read TGTGCCAGCAGCTTAGGGCCCTCAATAGGAAACACCATATATTTT. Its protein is CASSLGPSIGNTIYF.

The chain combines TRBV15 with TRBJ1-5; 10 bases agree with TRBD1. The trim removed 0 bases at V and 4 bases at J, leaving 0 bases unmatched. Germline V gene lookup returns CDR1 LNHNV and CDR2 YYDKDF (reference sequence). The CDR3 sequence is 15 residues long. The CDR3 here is CATSREGQGNQPQHF. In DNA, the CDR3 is TGTGCCACCAGCAGAGAGGGACAGGGGAATCAGCCCCAGCATTTT.

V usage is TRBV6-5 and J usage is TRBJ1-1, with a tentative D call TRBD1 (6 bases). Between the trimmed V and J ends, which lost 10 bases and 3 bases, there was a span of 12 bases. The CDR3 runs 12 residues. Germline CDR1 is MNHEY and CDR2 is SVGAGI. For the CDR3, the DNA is TGTGCCACTAAGGGGGTTGACACTGAAGCTTTCTTT. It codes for CATKGVDTEAFF.

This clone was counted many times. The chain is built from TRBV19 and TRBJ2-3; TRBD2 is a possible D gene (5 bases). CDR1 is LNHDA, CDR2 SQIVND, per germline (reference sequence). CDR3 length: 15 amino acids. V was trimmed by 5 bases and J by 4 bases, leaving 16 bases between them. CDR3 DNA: TGTGCCAGTAGTCAGCGGAATAAAGTGCCAGATACGCAGTATTTT. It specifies CASSQRNKVPDTQYF.

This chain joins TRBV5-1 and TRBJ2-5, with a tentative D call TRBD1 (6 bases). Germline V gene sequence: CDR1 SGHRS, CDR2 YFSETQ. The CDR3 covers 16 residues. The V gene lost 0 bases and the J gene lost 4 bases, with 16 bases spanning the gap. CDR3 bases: TGCGCCAGCAGCTTGGCAGGGCCAGGGGAAGGAGAGACCCAGTACTTC. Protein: CASSLAGPGEGETQYF.

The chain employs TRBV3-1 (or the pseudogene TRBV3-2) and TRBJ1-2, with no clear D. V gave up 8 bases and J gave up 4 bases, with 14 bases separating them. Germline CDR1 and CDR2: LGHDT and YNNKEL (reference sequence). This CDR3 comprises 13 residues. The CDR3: CASGLRAGYGYTF. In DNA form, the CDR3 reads TGTGCCAGCGGGTTAAGGGCGGGCTATGGCTACACCTTC.

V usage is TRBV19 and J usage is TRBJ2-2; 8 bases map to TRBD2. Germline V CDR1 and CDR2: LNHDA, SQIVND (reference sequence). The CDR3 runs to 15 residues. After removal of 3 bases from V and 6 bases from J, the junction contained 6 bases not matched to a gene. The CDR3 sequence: CASSIYGRAAGELFF. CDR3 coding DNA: TGTGCCAGTAGTATCTACGGGAGGGCGGCCGGGGAGCTGTTTTTT.

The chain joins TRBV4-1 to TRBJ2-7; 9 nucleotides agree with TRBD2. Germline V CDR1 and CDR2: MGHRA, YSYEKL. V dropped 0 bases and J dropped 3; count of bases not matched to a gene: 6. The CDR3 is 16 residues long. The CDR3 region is CASSQDLGLADYEQYF. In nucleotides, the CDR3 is TGCGCCAGCAGCCAAGATTTGGGACTAGCAGACTACGAGCAGTACTTC.

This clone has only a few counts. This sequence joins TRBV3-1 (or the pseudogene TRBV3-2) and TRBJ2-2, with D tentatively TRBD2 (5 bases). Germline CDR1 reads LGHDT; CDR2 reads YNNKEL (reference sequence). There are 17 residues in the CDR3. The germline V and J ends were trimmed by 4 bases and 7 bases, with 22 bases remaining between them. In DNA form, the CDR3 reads TGTGCCAGCAGCCCGTCCGTAGCGTCTCTAAGCTTCGGGGAGCTGTTTTTT. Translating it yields CASSPSVASLSFGELFF.

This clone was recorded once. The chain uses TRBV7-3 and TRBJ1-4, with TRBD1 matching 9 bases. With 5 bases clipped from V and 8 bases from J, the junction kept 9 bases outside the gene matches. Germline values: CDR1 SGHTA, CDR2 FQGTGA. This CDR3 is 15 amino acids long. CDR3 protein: CASSPTGGAGEKLFF. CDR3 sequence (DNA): TGTGCCAGCAGCCCAACAGGGGGCGCGGGGGAAAAACTGTTTTTT. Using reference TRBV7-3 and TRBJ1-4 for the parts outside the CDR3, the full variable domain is GAGVSQTPSNKVTEKGKYVELRCDPISGHTALYWYRQSLGQGPEFLIYFQGTGAADDSGLPNDRFFAVRPEGSVSTLKIQRTERGDSAVYLCASSPTGGAGEKLFFGSGTQLSVL.

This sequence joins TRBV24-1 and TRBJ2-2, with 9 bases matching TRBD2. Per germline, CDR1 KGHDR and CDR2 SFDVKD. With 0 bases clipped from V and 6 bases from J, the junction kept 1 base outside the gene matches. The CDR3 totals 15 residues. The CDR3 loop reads CATSDLQRGAGELFF. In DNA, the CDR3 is TGTGCCACCAGTGATTTGCAGCGGGGGGCCGGGGAGCTGTTTTTT.

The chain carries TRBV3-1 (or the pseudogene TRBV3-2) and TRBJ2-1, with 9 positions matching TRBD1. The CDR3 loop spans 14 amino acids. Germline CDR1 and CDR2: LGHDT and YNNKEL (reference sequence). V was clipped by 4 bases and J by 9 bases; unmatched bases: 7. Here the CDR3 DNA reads TGTGCCAGCAGCCGAGACAGGGGGAAAGGTGAGCAGTTCTTC. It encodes CASSRDRGKGEQFF.

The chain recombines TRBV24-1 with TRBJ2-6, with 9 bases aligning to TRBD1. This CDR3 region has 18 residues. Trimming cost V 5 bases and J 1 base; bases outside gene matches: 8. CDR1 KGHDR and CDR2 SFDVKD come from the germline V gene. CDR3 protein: CATSGRTGEISGANVLTF. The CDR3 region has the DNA TGTGCCACCAGTGGACGGACAGGGGAAATATCTGGGGCCAACGTCCTGACTTTC.

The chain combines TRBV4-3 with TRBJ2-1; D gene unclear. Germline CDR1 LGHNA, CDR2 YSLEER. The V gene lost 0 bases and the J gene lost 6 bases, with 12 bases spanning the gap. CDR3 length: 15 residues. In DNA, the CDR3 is TGCGCCAGCAGCCAAGAAGTCATTAGCCGCAATGAGCAGTTCTTC. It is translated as CASSQEVISRNEQFF.

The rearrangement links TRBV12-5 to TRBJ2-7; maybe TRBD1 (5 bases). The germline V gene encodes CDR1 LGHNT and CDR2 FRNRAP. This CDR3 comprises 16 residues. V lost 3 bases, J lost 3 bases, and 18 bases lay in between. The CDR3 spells CASGFKGPGPFYEQYF. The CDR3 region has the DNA TGTGCTAGTGGTTTCAAAGGACCAGGGCCTTTCTACGAGCAGTACTTC.

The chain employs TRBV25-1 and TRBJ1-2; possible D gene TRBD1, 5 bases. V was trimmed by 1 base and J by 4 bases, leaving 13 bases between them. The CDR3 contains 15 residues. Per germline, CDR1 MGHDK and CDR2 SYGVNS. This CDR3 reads CASSESLRGGYGYTF. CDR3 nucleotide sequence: TGTGCCAGCAGTGAATCTTTAAGGGGAGGCTATGGCTACACCTTC.

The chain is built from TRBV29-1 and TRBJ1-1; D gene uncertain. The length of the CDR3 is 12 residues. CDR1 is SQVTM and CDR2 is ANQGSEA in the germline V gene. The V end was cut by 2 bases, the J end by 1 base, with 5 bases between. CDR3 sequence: CSVEPWNTEAFF. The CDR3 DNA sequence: TGCAGCGTTGAACCCTGGAACACTGAAGCTTTCTTT.

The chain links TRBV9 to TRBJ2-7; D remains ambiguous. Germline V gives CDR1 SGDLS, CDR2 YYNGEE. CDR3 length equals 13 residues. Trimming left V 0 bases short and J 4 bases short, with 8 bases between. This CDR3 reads CASSVAQSYEQYF. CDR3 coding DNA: TGTGCCAGCAGCGTAGCACAGAGTTACGAGCAGTACTTC.

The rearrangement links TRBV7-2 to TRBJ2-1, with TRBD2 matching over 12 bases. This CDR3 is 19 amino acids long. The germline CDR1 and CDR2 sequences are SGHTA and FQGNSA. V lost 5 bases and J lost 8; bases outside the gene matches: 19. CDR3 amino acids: CASSGGGRLAGGPVYEQFF. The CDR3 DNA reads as TGTGCCAGCAGCGGCGGTGGTCGGCTAGCGGGAGGGCCGGTCTATGAGCAGTTCTTC.